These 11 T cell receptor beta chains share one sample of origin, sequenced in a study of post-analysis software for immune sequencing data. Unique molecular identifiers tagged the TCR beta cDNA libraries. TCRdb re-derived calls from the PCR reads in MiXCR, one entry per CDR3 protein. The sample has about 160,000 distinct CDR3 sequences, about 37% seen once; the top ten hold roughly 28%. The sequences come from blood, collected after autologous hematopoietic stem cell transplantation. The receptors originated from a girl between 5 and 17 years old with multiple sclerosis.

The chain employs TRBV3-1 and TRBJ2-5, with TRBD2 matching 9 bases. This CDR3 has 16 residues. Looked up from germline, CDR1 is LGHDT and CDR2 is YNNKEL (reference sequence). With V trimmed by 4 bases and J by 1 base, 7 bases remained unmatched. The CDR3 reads CASSPSSGDIQETQYF. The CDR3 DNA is TGTGCCAGCAGCCCATCTAGCGGGGACATCCAAGAGACCCAGTACTTC.

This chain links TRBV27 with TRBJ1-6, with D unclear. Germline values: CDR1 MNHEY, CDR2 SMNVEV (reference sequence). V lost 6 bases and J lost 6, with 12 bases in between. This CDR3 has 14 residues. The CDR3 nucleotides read TGTGCCAGCAGCCCCCGGGGAGCTAATTCACCCCTCCACTTT. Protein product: CASSPRGANSPLHF.

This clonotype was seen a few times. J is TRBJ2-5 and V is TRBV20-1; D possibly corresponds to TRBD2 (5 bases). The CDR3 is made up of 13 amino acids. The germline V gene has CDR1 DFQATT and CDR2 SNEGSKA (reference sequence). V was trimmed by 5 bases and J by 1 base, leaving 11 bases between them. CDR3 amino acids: CSAAGRSQETQYF. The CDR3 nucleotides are TGCAGTGCTGCGGGTAGATCCCAAGAGACCCAGTACTTC.

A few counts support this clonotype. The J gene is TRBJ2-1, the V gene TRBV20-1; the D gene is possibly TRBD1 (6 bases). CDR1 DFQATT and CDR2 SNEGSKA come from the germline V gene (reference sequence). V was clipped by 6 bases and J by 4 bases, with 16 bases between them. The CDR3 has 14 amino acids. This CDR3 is CSALGHRAYNEQFF. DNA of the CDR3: TGCAGTGCCCTTGGGCACAGGGCATACAATGAGCAGTTCTTC.

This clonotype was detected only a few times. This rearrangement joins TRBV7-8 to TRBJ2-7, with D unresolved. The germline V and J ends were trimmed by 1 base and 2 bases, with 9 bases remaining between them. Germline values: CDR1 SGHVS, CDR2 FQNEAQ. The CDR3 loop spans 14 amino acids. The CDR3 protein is CASSLGPTAYEQYF. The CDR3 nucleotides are TGTGCCAGCAGCTTAGGACCAACAGCCTACGAGCAGTACTTC.

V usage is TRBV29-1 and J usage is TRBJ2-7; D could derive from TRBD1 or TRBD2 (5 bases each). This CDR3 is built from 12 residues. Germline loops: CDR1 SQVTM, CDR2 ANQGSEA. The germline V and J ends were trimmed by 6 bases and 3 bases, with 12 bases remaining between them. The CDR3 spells CSVGEPDYEQYF. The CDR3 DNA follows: TGCAGCGTGGGGGAGCCCGACTACGAGCAGTACTTC.

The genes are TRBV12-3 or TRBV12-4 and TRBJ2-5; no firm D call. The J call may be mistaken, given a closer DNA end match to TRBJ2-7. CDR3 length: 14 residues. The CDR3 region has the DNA TGTGCCAGCAGTTTGAACGGGCGGCGTTACGAGCAGTACTTC. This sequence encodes CASSLNGRRYEQYF.

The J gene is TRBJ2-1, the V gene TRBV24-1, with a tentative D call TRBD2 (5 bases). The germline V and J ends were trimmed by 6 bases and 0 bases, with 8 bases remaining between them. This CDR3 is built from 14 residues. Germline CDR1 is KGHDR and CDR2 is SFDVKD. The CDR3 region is CATSLGSSYNEQFF. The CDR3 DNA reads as TGTGCCACCAGTCTGGGGAGCTCCTACAATGAGCAGTTCTTC.

DNA for the CDR3: TGTGCCAGCAGCTCCGGGACAGGGATGGATAATTCACCCCTCCACTTT. It translates to CASSSGTGMDNSPLHF. The chain couples TRBV9 to TRBJ1-6, with 9 bases identical to TRBD1. The junction had 7 bases not matched to a gene; V was cut back by 4 bases and J by 5 bases. The germline V gene has CDR1 SGDLS and CDR2 YYNGEE. This CDR3 spans 16 amino acids.

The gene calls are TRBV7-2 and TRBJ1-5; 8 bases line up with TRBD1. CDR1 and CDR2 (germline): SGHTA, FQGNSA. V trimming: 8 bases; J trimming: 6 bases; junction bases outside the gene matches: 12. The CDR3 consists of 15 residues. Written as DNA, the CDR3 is TGTGCCAGCGCAAGGGACGGACAGGGAACTCAGCCCCAGCATTTT. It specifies CASARDGQGTQPQHF.

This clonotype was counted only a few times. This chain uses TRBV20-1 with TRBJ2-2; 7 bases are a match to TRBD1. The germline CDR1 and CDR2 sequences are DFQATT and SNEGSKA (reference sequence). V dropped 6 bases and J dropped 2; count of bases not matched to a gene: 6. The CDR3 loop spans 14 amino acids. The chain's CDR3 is CSAMGQFNTGELFF. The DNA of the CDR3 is TGCAGTGCCATGGGACAGTTTAACACCGGGGAGCTGTTTTTT.